The 28 T cell receptor beta chains below all came from one sample that was sequenced in a study of blood T cell repertoires in COVID-19. TCRdb's copy holds only in-frame clones and misses some; the assay was immunoSEQ multiplex PCR. The table records about 190,000 clones, 87% of them present only once. Specimen: peripheral blood. The receptors derive from a man aged 55-75 years with active or convalescent COVID-19.

The CDR3 sequence: CASSQDSTGGASNQPQHF. CDR3 sequence (DNA): TGTGCCAGCAGCCAAGATAGCACCGGAGGGGCGAGCAATCAGCCCCAGCATTTT. This chain joins TRBV4-2 and TRBJ1-5; D is possibly TRBD1 (5 bases). V shed 0 bases and J shed 1 base, with 16 bases lying between them. Germline loops: CDR1 LGHNA, CDR2 YNFKEQ. The CDR3 is 18 residues long.

Here the CDR3 DNA reads TGTGCCAGTAGCTTAGGGACAGGTCATGGCTACACCTTC. Its protein is CASSLGTGHGYTF. The chain combines TRBV19 with TRBJ1-2, with 8 bases matching TRBD1. The CDR3 extends over 13 amino acids. J lost 6 bases, V lost 6 bases, and 6 bases had no gene match. Germline CDR1 reads LNHDA; CDR2 reads SQIVND (reference sequence).

The chain carries TRBV2 and TRBJ1-2; 7 bases map to TRBD1. Germline V gene data show CDR1 as SNHLY and CDR2 as FYNNEI. V was pared by 4 bases and J by 8 bases, with 10 bases of the junction left unmatched. This CDR3 has 14 residues. CDR3 in DNA: TGTGCCAGCAGTGGGACAGGTGGGATTGGGGGCTACACCTTC. Encoded protein: CASSGTGGIGGYTF.

CDR3 loop: CASVDLAGLYNEQFF. In DNA, the CDR3 is TGTGCTAGTGTCGACCTAGCGGGGCTATACAATGAGCAGTTCTTC. This chain links TRBV12-5 with TRBJ2-1, with 9 bases fitting TRBD2. The trim removed 7 bases at V and 4 bases at J, leaving 8 bases unmatched. The germline CDR1 and CDR2 sequences are LGHNT and FRNRAP. This CDR3 contains 15 residues.

The genes are TRBV15 and TRBJ2-1; possibly TRBD1 for D (7 bases). Germline loops: CDR1 LNHNV, CDR2 YYDKDF (reference sequence). The V gene lost 3 bases and the J gene lost 7 bases, with 13 bases spanning the gap. The CDR3 has 14 residues. The CDR3 loop reads CATSSIQGRNEQFF. In DNA, the CDR3 is TGTGCCACCAGCAGTATACAGGGGAGGAATGAGCAGTTCTTC.

This chain connects TRBV29-1 to TRBJ1-1; tentatively, D is TRBD1 (6 bases). Germline V gene data show CDR1 as SQVTM and CDR2 as ANQGSEA. The ends were cut back, 5 bases at V and 5 bases at J, with 21 bases in the middle. The CDR3 has 15 amino acids. The CDR3 sequence is CSVTQGTGSRTEAFF. CDR3 DNA sequence: TGCAGCGTTACCCAGGGTACAGGGAGTAGGACTGAAGCTTTCTTT. Filled out from reference TRBV29-1 and TRBJ1-1, the complete variable domain reads SAVISQKPSRDICQRGTSLTIQCQVDSQVTMMFWYRQQPGQSLTLIATANQGSEATYESGFVIDKFPISRPNLTFSTLTVSNMSPEDSSIYLCSVTQGTGSRTEAFFGQGTRLTVV.

This chain connects TRBV5-1 to TRBJ2-3, with 9 bases fitting TRBD1. Per the germline V gene, CDR1 is SGHRS and CDR2 is YFSETQ. The CDR3 loop spans 15 amino acids. V was pared by 4 bases and J by 7 bases, with 10 bases of the junction left unmatched. This CDR3 is CASSEGQGRTHTQYF. For the CDR3, the DNA is TGCGCCAGCAGCGAGGGACAGGGACGGACGCATACGCAGTATTTT.

V usage is TRBV6-1 and J usage is TRBJ2-6, with 9 bases aligning to TRBD1. Germline V CDR1 and CDR2: MNHNS, SASEGT. The CDR3 sequence is 17 residues long. J was trimmed by 2 bases and V by 2 bases; bases with no gene match: 4. CDR3 sequence (DNA): TGTGCCAGCAGTGAAAGTGGACAGGGGACTGGGGCCAACGTCCTGACTTTC. This codes for CASSESGQGTGANVLTF.

This chain connects TRBV29-1 to TRBJ1-2; no firm D call. V was shortened by 2 bases and J by 8 bases, with 12 bases between the two germline ends. Per germline, CDR1 SQVTM and CDR2 ANQGSEA. This CDR3 has 12 residues. The CDR3 DNA follows: TGCAGCGTTGAATATATTACGGAGGGCTACACCTTC. Protein: CSVEYITEGYTF.

The chain employs TRBV7-9 and TRBJ2-7; 9 bases agree with TRBD1. CDR3 length: 14 amino acids. Trimming cost V 8 bases and J 7 bases; bases outside gene matches: 12. Germline CDR1 and CDR2: SEHNR and FQNEAQ (reference sequence). The chain's CDR3 is CASRPGTGQHEQYF. In nucleotides, the CDR3 is TGTGCCAGCCGTCCCGGGACAGGGCAACATGAGCAGTACTTC.

V usage is TRBV24-1 and J usage is TRBJ2-1, with TRBD1 identical over 11 bases. The CDR3 is 15 residues long. The J segment lost 8 bases and the V segment lost 3 bases, leaving 5 bases of the junction unmatched. CDR1 KGHDR and CDR2 SFDVKD come from the germline V gene. The CDR3 DNA sequence: TGTGCCACCAGTGATACCAGGACAGGGGGCTATGAGCAGTTCTTC. This gives the protein CATSDTRTGGYEQFF.

Concerning this clone itself: The same CDR3 arises from other DNA sequences in this sample as well. J is TRBJ1-2 and V is TRBV29-1; 7 nucleotides line up with TRBD1. V shed 4 bases and J 7 bases; nucleotides not matched to a gene: 3. Germline values: CDR1 SQVTM, CDR2 ANQGSEA. The CDR3 loop spans 11 amino acids. The CDR3 region has the DNA TGCAGCGTTGGACAGGGAGGTGGCTACACCTTC. This codes for CSVGQGGGYTF.

J is TRBJ1-1 and V is TRBV7-9; TRBD1 agrees at 7 bases. The CDR3 has 14 residues. Germline CDR1 and CDR2: SEHNR and FQNEAQ (reference sequence). Trimming at V came to 5 bases and at J to 1 base, leaving 4 bases not matched to a gene. CDR3 DNA: TGTGCCAGCAGCACGGGACAGACGAACACTGAAGCTTTCTTT. This codes for CASSTGQTNTEAFF.

V and J are TRBV3-1 (or the pseudogene TRBV3-2) and TRBJ2-1, with 9 bases matching TRBD1. V was pared by 6 bases and J by 5 bases, with 8 bases of the junction left unmatched. The CDR3 sequence is 15 residues long. CDR1 LGHDT and CDR2 YNNKEL come from the germline V gene (reference sequence). The CDR3, as DNA: TGTGCCAGCAGAAACGGCGGGACAGGGAACAATGAGCAGTTCTTC. This translates into CASRNGGTGNNEQFF.

This chain links TRBV6-2 or TRBV6-3 with TRBJ1-5, with D maybe TRBD1 (5 bases). The CDR3 is 14 residues long. Trimming removed 3 bases at V and 5 bases at J, with 11 bases between. Germline V lookup: CDR1 MNHEY, CDR2 SVGEGT. This CDR3 is CASSYARAHQPQHF. The DNA for the CDR3 is TGTGCCAGCAGTTATGCCAGGGCCCATCAGCCCCAGCATTTT.

The chain has TRBV5-1 and TRBJ2-5; D is perhaps TRBD1 (5 bases). The length of the CDR3 is 14 residues. V was shortened by 2 bases and J by 2 bases, with 10 bases between the two germline ends. The germline CDR1 and CDR2 sequences are SGHRS and YFSETQ. CDR3 nucleotide sequence: TGCGCCAGCAGCTTTGACAGAGAACAAGAGACCCAGTACTTC. Amino acids: CASSFDREQETQYF.

This clone was picked up a small number of times. V usage is TRBV11-2 and J usage is TRBJ1-1, with a tentative D call TRBD1 (6 bases). Between the trimmed V and J ends, which lost 3 bases and 3 bases, there was a span of 8 bases. In germline, CDR1 is SGHAT, CDR2 FQNNGV. This CDR3 spans 13 amino acids. The CDR3 is CASSFTGYTEAFF. The CDR3 coding sequence is TGTGCCAGCAGCTTCACAGGGTACACTGAAGCTTTCTTT.

V gene TRBV4-1 combines with J gene TRBJ2-2; 10 nucleotides line up with TRBD2. The germline V gene encodes CDR1 MGHRA and CDR2 YSYEKL. Germline trimming cut 3 bases from V and 5 bases from J; bases unmatched to any gene: 18. The CDR3 is 20 residues long. CDR3 sequence: CASSHTSGGLAGARTGELFF. In DNA form, the CDR3 reads TGCGCCAGCAGCCATACCTCGGGCGGGCTAGCGGGGGCCAGAACCGGGGAGCTGTTTTTT.

This rearrangement joins TRBV29-1 to TRBJ1-2; TRBD1 is a possible D gene (5 bases). CDR1 is SQVTM, CDR2 ANQGSEA, per germline. Trimming removed 3 bases from V and 6 bases from J, with 8 bases in between. The CDR3 has 11 amino acids. The CDR3 reads CSVETAHGYTF. CDR3 coding DNA: TGCAGCGTTGAGACAGCCCATGGCTACACCTTC.

This rearrangement joins TRBV4-1 to TRBJ2-7, with D perhaps TRBD1 (5 bases). V was shortened by 1 base and J by 2 bases, with 18 bases between the two germline ends. The germline V gene encodes CDR1 MGHRA and CDR2 YSYEKL. The CDR3 is 17 residues long. The CDR3 DNA sequence: TGCGCCAGCAGCCAAGTATCCGCGGACACTTTCACCTACGAGCAGTACTTC. It yields the protein CASSQVSADTFTYEQYF.

This chain joins TRBV7-9 and TRBJ2-5; maybe TRBD1 (5 bases). The CDR3 runs to 15 residues. V was cut by 1 base and J by 5 bases, with 14 bases left in between. Germline assignment: CDR1 SEHNR and CDR2 FQNEAQ (reference sequence). The CDR3 region has the DNA TGTGCCAGCAGCTTAGACCTCAGGGTATCGGAGACCCAGTACTTC. Translating it yields CASSLDLRVSETQYF.

The genes are TRBV2 and TRBJ2-6; 7 bases align to TRBD1. With V trimmed by 4 bases and J by 4 bases, 10 bases remained unmatched. Per the germline V gene, CDR1 is SNHLY and CDR2 is FYNNEI. The CDR3 runs to 17 residues. CDR3 protein: CASSGDRVLSGANVLTF. The CDR3 DNA sequence: TGTGCCAGCAGTGGCGACAGGGTTTTGTCCGGGGCCAACGTCCTGACTTTC.

The V call is TRBV4-2, the J call TRBJ2-5, with TRBD1 matching 7 bases. With V trimmed by 0 bases and J by 2 bases, 6 bases remained unmatched. CDR1 is LGHNA and CDR2 is YNFKEQ in the germline V gene. This CDR3 is 16 amino acids long. The DNA for the CDR3 is TGTGCCAGCAGCCAAGAAATCAGGGGGACGCAAGAGACCCAGTACTTC. Residues: CASSQEIRGTQETQYF.

The J gene is TRBJ1-4, the V gene TRBV6-5, with 7 bases fitting TRBD1. The CDR3 covers 13 residues. J gave up 5 bases and V 10 bases, and 7 bases lay outside the gene matches. Germline values: CDR1 MNHEY, CDR2 SVGAGI. The CDR3 DNA is TGTGCCATGCAGGGGACAGAAAATGAAAAACTGTTTTTT. Amino acid sequence: CAMQGTENEKLFF.

This clone was counted a few times. This chain uses TRBV12-5 with TRBJ1-1; no clear D. The CDR3 is made up of 13 amino acids. CDR1 LGHNT and CDR2 FRNRAP come from the germline V gene. Trimming took off 3 bases at V and 4 bases at J, with 9 bases between the two ends. CDR3: CASGFGGFTEAFF. The CDR3 DNA reads TGTGCTAGTGGTTTTGGAGGGTTCACTGAAGCTTTCTTT.

The rearrangement links TRBV27 to TRBJ1-1; D is uncertain. V was trimmed by 6 bases and J by 11 bases, leaving 28 bases between them. Germline V CDR1 and CDR2: MNHEY, SMNVEV (reference sequence). The CDR3 is 16 residues long. The CDR3 loop reads CASSLSPQQAPGKAFF. The CDR3 DNA is TGTGCCAGCAGCCTTTCCCCCCAGCAGGCCCCCGGCAAGGCTTTCTTT.

V is TRBV6-5 and J is TRBJ1-4; 8 positions agree with TRBD1. This CDR3 is 13 amino acids long. The germline V gene encodes CDR1 MNHEY and CDR2 SVGAGI. The ends lost 5 bases at V and 8 bases at J; junction bases unmatched: 4. CDR3 sequence (DNA): TGTGCCAGCAGTCCGACAGGGGTGGAAAAACTGTTTTTT. Translation: CASSPTGVEKLFF.

This chain connects TRBV19 to TRBJ1-5; TRBD1 matches at 9 bases. This CDR3 comprises 14 residues. In germline, CDR1 is LNHDA, CDR2 SQIVND (reference sequence). The V and J ends lost 11 bases and 0 bases, in that order; junction bases with no gene match: 5. The DNA for the CDR3 is TGTGCCTCAGAACAGGGGGCTAGCAATCAGCCCCAGCATTTT. Protein: CASEQGASNQPQHF. Full variable domain (outside the CDR3, taken from reference TRBV19 and TRBJ1-5): DGGITQSPKYLFRKEGQNVTLSCEQNLNHDAMYWYRQDPGQGLRLIYYSQIVNDFQKGDIAEGYSVSREKKESFPLTVTSAQKNPTAFYLCASEQGASNQPQHFGDGTRLSIL.